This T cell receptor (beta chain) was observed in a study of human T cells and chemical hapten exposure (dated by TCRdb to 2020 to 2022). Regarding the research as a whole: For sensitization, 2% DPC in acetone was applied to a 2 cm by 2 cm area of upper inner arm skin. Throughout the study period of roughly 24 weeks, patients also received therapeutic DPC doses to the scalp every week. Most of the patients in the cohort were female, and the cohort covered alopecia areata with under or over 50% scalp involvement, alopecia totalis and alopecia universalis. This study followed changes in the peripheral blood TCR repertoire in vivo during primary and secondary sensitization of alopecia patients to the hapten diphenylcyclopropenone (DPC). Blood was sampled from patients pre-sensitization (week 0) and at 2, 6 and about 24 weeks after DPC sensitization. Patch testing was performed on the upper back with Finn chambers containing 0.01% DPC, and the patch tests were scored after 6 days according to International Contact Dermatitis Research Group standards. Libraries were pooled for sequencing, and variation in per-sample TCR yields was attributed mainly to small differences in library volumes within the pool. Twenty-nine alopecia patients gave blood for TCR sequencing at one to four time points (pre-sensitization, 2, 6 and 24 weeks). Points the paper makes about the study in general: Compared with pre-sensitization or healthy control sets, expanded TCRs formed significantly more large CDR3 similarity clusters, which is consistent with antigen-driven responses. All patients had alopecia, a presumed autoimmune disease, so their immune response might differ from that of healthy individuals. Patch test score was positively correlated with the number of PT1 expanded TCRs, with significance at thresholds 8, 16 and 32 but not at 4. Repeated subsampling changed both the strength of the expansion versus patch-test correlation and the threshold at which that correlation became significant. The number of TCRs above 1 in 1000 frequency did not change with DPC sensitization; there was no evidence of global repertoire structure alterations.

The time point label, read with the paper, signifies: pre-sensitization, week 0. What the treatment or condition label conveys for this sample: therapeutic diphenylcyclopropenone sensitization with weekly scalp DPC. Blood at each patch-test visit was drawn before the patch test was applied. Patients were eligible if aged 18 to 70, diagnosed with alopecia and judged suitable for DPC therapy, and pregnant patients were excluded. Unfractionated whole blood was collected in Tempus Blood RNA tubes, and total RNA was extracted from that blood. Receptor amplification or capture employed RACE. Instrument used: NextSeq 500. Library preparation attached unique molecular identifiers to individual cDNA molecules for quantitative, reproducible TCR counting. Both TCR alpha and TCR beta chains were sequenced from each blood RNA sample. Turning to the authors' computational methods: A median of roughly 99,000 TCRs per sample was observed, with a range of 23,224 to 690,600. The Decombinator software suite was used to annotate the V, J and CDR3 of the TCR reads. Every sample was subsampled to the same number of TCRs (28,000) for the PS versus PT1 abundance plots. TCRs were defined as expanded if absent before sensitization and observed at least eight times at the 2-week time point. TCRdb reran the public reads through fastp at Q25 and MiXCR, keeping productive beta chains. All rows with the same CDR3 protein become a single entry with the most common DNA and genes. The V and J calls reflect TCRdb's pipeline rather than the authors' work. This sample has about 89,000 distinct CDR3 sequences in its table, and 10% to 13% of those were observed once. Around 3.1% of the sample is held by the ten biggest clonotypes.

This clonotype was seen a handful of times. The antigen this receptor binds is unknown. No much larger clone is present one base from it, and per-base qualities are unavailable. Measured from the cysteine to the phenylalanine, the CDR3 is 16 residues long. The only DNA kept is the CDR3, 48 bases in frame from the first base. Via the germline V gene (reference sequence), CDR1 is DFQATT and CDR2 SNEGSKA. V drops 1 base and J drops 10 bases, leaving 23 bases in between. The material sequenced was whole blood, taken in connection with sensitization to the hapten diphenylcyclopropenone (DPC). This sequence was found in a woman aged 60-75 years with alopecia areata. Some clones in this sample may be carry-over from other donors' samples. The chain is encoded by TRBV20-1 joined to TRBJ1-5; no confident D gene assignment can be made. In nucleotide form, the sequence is TGCAGTGCTAGAGTCGATGAAGTTAATGCCTTAAAACCCCAGCATTTT. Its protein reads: CSARVDEVNALKPQHF.